These 31 T cell receptor beta chains share one sample of origin, sequenced in a study of CD8 T cells in ankylosing spondylitis. The study's findings and limits: In ankylosing spondylitis blood, a motif of eight highly homologous TCR beta variants appeared characteristic.

Each CDR3 protein gets one entry after TCRdb re-called the 5' RACE reads with MiXCR. The sample records about 840,000 distinct CDR3 sequences, 12% being singletons. These TCRs' antigens remain unknown. Sequenced sample: blood, either unsorted or a sorted T cell fraction (not recorded which). The receptors were gathered from a male donor with ankylosing spondylitis.

This clonotype has a handful of counts. V usage is TRBV6-2 or TRBV6-3 and J usage is TRBJ2-7; D is ambiguous. Germline V gives CDR1 MNHEY, CDR2 SVGEGT. This CDR3 contains 15 residues. V lost 2 bases to trimming and J lost 5 bases, with 16 bases between them. DNA of the CDR3: TGTGCCAGCAGTTACCGGGCGGTTCAAAGCCACGAGCAGTACTTC. It specifies CASSYRAVQSHEQYF.

The chain employs TRBV7-9 and TRBJ2-7, with D possibly matching TRBD1 (6 bases). Germline V gives CDR1 SEHNR, CDR2 FQNEAQ (reference sequence). Trimming stripped 1 base from V and 6 bases from J, with 10 bases between. The CDR3 has 13 amino acids. CDR3 DNA sequence: TGTGCCAGCAGCTTAGGTGGCAGGGGCGAGCAGTACTTC. This gives the protein CASSLGGRGEQYF.

This clonotype was recorded many times. The chain employs TRBV20-1 and TRBJ1-4; D is perhaps TRBD1 (6 bases). The CDR3 extends over 13 amino acids. Trimming cost V 5 bases and J 10 bases, with 17 bases left between them. The germline V gene encodes CDR1 DFQATT and CDR2 SNEGSKA (reference sequence). In DNA form, the CDR3 reads TGCAGTGCTCTAGTGCCGATCAGGGGAAAACTGTTTTTT. This gives the protein CSALVPIRGKLFF.

The J gene is TRBJ2-1, the V gene TRBV20-1, with D tentatively TRBD1 (5 bases). Germline V gives CDR1 DFQATT, CDR2 SNEGSKA (reference sequence). The length of the CDR3 is 14 residues. V shed 3 bases and J shed 2 bases, with 11 bases lying between them. The CDR3 here is CSARGRVTYNEQFF. CDR3 coding DNA: TGCAGTGCTAGGGGCAGGGTTACCTACAATGAGCAGTTCTTC.

This clonotype was recorded a few times. The gene calls are TRBV7-2 and TRBJ2-3; 8 positions match TRBD2. CDR1 SGHTA and CDR2 FQGNSA come from the germline V gene. After removal of 3 bases from V and 5 bases from J, the junction contained 7 bases not matched to a gene. The CDR3 length is 15 residues. CDR3 DNA sequence: TGTGCCAGCAGCTTGGACCCCGGGAGGGGAGATACGCAGTATTTT. The encoded protein is CASSLDPGRGDTQYF.

The rearrangement links TRBV15 to TRBJ2-5, with D hard to call. Germline V gives CDR1 LNHNV, CDR2 YYDKDF (reference sequence). The V end lost 3 bases, the J end lost 2 bases, and 19 bases lay between the germline ends. The CDR3 totals 17 residues. Written as DNA, the CDR3 is TGTGCCACCAGCAGGAGTACCGGGCCGCCCCCTCAAGAGACCCAGTACTTC. Encoded protein: CATSRSTGPPPQETQYF.

This clonotype came up a few times. CDR3 in DNA: TGCAGCGCCGAGATCACAGATACGCAGTATTTT. Translating gives CSAEITDTQYF. The chain is built from TRBV29-1 and TRBJ2-3, with no clear D. The CDR3 length is 11 residues. Germline V gives CDR1 SQVTM, CDR2 ANQGSEA. V was trimmed by 7 bases and J by 2 bases, leaving 7 bases between them.

The chain employs TRBV7-2 and TRBJ2-1; 11 bases are shared with TRBD2. This CDR3 spans 16 amino acids. Trimming took 3 bases from V and 2 from J; bases not matched to a gene: 3. Germline V gives CDR1 SGHTA, CDR2 FQGNSA. CDR3 region: CASSLGLAVTYNEQFF. CDR3 nucleotides: TGTGCCAGCAGCTTGGGACTAGCGGTGACCTACAATGAGCAGTTCTTC.

The rearrangement links TRBV7-2 to TRBJ2-7, with D possibly being TRBD2 (6 bases). The ends were cut back, 8 bases at V and 5 bases at J, with 16 bases in the middle. Looked up from germline, CDR1 is SGHTA and CDR2 is FQGNSA. This CDR3 contains 13 residues. The CDR3 here is CASRSGRGDEQYF. The CDR3 nucleotides read TGTGCCAGCCGTAGCGGTCGCGGGGACGAGCAGTACTTC.

The V gene is TRBV23-1, the J gene TRBJ2-7; a possible D gene is TRBD2 (5 bases). TRBV23-1 is recorded as an ORF, its role being uncertain. Trimming shortened V by 6 bases and J by 5 bases, and 20 bases separated the two germline ends. The CDR3 is 15 amino acids. This CDR3 is CASSHRRSMRDEQYF. As DNA, the CDR3 is TGCGCCAGCAGCCACCGGCGGAGCATGAGGGACGAGCAGTACTTC.

The CDR3 nucleotides are TGCGCCAGCAGCCTCCGGACAGGACTGCTAGCGAACTATGGCTACACCTTC. It encodes CASSLRTGLLANYGYTF. This chain joins TRBV4-3 and TRBJ1-2; 7 nucleotides agree with TRBD1. V was clipped by 4 bases and J by 2 bases; unmatched bases: 13. This CDR3 has 17 residues. Germline lookup yields CDR1 LGHNA and CDR2 YSLEER.

The J gene is TRBJ2-5, the V gene TRBV7-2; tentatively, D is TRBD1 (6 bases). V gave up 0 bases and J gave up 7 bases, with 15 bases separating them. The CDR3 has 15 amino acids. In germline, CDR1 is SGHTA, CDR2 FQGNSA. CDR3 amino acids: CASSLASSGATTQYF. CDR3 nucleotides: TGTGCCAGCAGCTTAGCGTCGTCAGGGGCTACGACCCAGTACTTC. The complete variable domain, with remaining parts taken from reference TRBV7-2 and TRBJ2-5, reads GAGVSQSPSNKVTEKGKDVELRCDPISGHTALYWYRQSLGQGLEFLIYFQGNSAPDKSGLPSDRFSAERTGGSVSTLTIQRTQQEDSAVYLCASSLASSGATTQYFGPGTRLLVL.

The V and J genes are TRBV20-1 and TRBJ1-2, with D possibly being TRBD1 (6 bases). CDR1 and CDR2 (germline): DFQATT, SNEGSKA (reference sequence). CDR3 length: 13 residues. Trimming took 5 bases from V and 4 from J, leaving 14 bases between them. CDR3 protein: CSAVDRTSYGYTF. Here the CDR3 DNA reads TGCAGTGCTGTCGACAGGACGTCCTATGGCTACACCTTC.

This clonotype has more than one count but fewer than ten. This rearrangement joins TRBV18 to TRBJ2-5, with D possibly being TRBD1 or TRBD2 (5 bases each). V lost 4 bases and J 2 bases, leaving 17 bases between the germline ends. Looked up from germline, CDR1 is KGHSH and CDR2 is LQKENI. This CDR3 has 16 residues. This CDR3 reads CASSLGDGGVQETQYF. For the CDR3, the DNA is TGTGCCAGCTCACTTGGGGACGGTGGGGTGCAAGAGACCCAGTACTTC. Combining the CDR3 with reference TRBV18 and TRBJ2-5 gives the whole variable domain NAGVMQNPRHLVRRRGQEARLRCSPMKGHSHVYWYRQLPEEGLKFMVYLQKENIIDESGMPKERFSAEFPKEGPSILRIQQVVRGDSAAYFCASSLGDGGVQETQYFGPGTRLLVL.

CDR3 nucleotide sequence: TGCAGTGCTAGAGCTTGGGGGGCGTTTAGGGATGAGCAGTTCTTC. Its translation: CSARAWGAFRDEQFF. This chain connects TRBV20-1 to TRBJ2-1; D possibly matches TRBD1 or TRBD2 (6 bases each). The germline V and J ends were trimmed by 1 base and 8 bases, with 18 bases remaining between them. Germline-derived CDR1 and CDR2 are DFQATT and SNEGSKA (reference sequence). This CDR3 has 15 residues.

The chain has TRBV5-1 and TRBJ2-3; the match to TRBD1 covers 7 bases. In germline, CDR1 is SGHRS, CDR2 YFSETQ. This CDR3 has 15 residues. Trimming at V came to 0 bases and at J to 6 bases, leaving 7 bases not matched to a gene. The CDR3 nucleotides read TGCGCCAGCAGCTTGGCGGCAGGGGGTTGGGATACGCAGTATTTT. This translates into CASSLAAGGWDTQYF. Combining the CDR3 with reference TRBV5-1 and TRBJ2-3 gives the whole variable domain KAGVTQTPRYLIKTRGQQVTLSCSPISGHRSVSWYQQTPGQGLQFLFEYFSETQRNKGNFPGRFSGRQFSNSRSEMNVSTLELGDSALYLCASSLAAGGWDTQYFGPGTRLTVL.

In this sample, this clonotype turned up a few times. The V gene is TRBV2, the J gene TRBJ2-1, with 10 bases that match TRBD2. With V trimmed by 6 bases and J by 9 bases, 11 bases remained unmatched. In germline, CDR1 is SNHLY, CDR2 FYNNEI. The CDR3 loop spans 15 amino acids. The CDR3 sequence is CASSGLAEGRAEQFF. CDR3 nucleotide sequence: TGTGCCAGCAGCGGACTAGCGGAGGGGCGGGCTGAGCAGTTCTTC.

This clonotype was seen a handful of times. The chain employs TRBV20-1 and TRBJ1-2, with unresolved D. There are 11 residues in the CDR3. Trimming shortened V by 4 bases and J by 2 bases, and 5 bases separated the two germline ends. Germline CDR1 reads DFQATT; CDR2 reads SNEGSKA (reference sequence). CDR3 in amino acids: CSATRNYGYTF. In DNA form, the CDR3 reads TGCAGTGCTACCCGCAACTATGGCTACACCTTC.

The sample holds a few counts of this clonotype. The chain is built from TRBV28 and TRBJ1-1; D remains unclear. Trimming left V 3 bases short and J 6 bases short, with 8 bases between. The CDR3 totals 12 residues. Germline V gene sequence: CDR1 MDHEN, CDR2 SYDVKM. DNA of the CDR3: TGTGCCAGCAGTTTGCAGCGGGCTGAAGCTTTCTTT. It encodes CASSLQRAEAFF.

This clonotype was counted at least ten times. The chain links TRBV20-1 to TRBJ1-5; D perhaps matches TRBD1 (5 bases). CDR1 DFQATT and CDR2 SNEGSKA come from the germline V gene (reference sequence). Trimming shortened V by 4 bases and J by 2 bases, and 12 bases separated the two germline ends. CDR3 length: 14 amino acids. Written as DNA, the CDR3 is TGCAGTGCTACGCAGGGCGTTGGCAATCAGCCCCAGCATTTT. Its protein product is CSATQGVGNQPQHF.

The genes are TRBV5-6 and TRBJ1-1; TRBD1 agrees at 8 bases. The CDR3 is made up of 19 amino acids. Germline-derived CDR1 and CDR2 are SGHDT and YYEEEE. The V and J ends lost 0 bases and 7 bases, in that order; junction bases with no gene match: 20. The CDR3 sequence: CASSLVGILGRGRQNEAFF. CDR3 sequence (DNA): TGTGCCAGCAGCTTGGTCGGTATTTTAGGCAGGGGGCGGCAGAATGAAGCTTTCTTT.

In its sample, this clonotype was seen a few times. V gene TRBV7-2 combines with J gene TRBJ1-3; 9 bases are shared with TRBD1. The CDR3 contains 15 residues. V gave up 6 bases and J gave up 0 bases; unmatched junction bases: 3. CDR1 and CDR2 (germline): SGHTA, FQGNSA. CDR3 DNA sequence: TGTGCCAGCAGTTGGGACAGGGCCTCTGGAAACACCATATATTTT. Its protein is CASSWDRASGNTIYF.

The V call is TRBV6-2 or TRBV6-3, the J call TRBJ2-7; either TRBD1 or TRBD2 may supply D (5 bases each). Trimming pared 7 bases from V and 3 bases from J, leaving 16 bases between. CDR1 and CDR2 from the germline V gene are MNHEY and SVGEGT. The CDR3 covers 14 residues. The DNA for the CDR3 is TGTGCCAGCACCAAATGGGAGACAGTCTACGAGCAGTACTTC. It encodes CASTKWETVYEQYF.

This clonotype was detected only a few times. The chain carries TRBV28 and TRBJ1-5; 7 nucleotides agree with TRBD1. The CDR3 spans 15 residues. The V and J ends lost 6 bases and 11 bases, in that order; junction bases with no gene match: 16. The germline CDR1 and CDR2 sequences are MDHEN and SYDVKM. CDR3 bases: TGTGCCAGCAGCTTACCGGGACAGTCCGGGTTGTCCCAGCATTTT. The encoded protein is CASSLPGQSGLSQHF.

This clonotype was observed a few times. The chain couples TRBV7-2 to TRBJ1-1, with unresolved D. V was trimmed by 1 base and J by 8 bases, leaving 11 bases between them. Per germline, CDR1 SGHTA and CDR2 FQGNSA. This CDR3 is 13 amino acids long. Here the CDR3 reads CASSLVVGKEAFF. In nucleotides, the CDR3 is TGTGCCAGCAGCTTAGTGGTAGGCAAAGAAGCTTTCTTT.

There are many counts of this clonotype. The V and J genes are TRBV5-1 and TRBJ2-7; no clear D gene. Germline V gene data show CDR1 as SGHRS and CDR2 as YFSETQ. The CDR3 contains 14 residues. V gave up 4 bases and J gave up 0 bases, with 11 bases separating them. CDR3 protein: CASSRFTDSYEQYF. CDR3 in DNA: TGCGCCAGCAGCCGATTTACCGACTCCTACGAGCAGTACTTC.

This clonotype was seen ten or more times. V and J are TRBV29-1 and TRBJ2-2, with D perhaps assigned TRBD1 or TRBD2 (5 bases each). The CDR3 runs to 14 residues. From germline, CDR1 is SQVTM and CDR2 ANQGSEA. The V and J ends lost 7 bases and 2 bases respectively, with 14 bases between them. DNA for the CDR3: TGCAGCGCATCCGGGACCACCAACACCGGGGAGCTGTTTTTT. Translated: CSASGTTNTGELFF.

This chain uses TRBV7-2 with TRBJ2-3; tentatively, D is TRBD1 (6 bases). CDR1 and CDR2 (germline): SGHTA, FQGNSA. The CDR3 runs 14 residues. The V gene lost 3 bases and the J gene lost 3 bases, with 10 bases spanning the gap. Written as DNA, the CDR3 is TGTGCCAGCAGCTTCTACGGGACAACAGATACGCAGTATTTT. Translated, it gives CASSFYGTTDTQYF.

The J gene is TRBJ2-5, the V gene TRBV5-6, with D possibly TRBD1 on 5 matching bases. The CDR3 extends over 14 amino acids. V gave up 4 bases and J gave up 1 base, with 11 bases separating them. Germline V gene sequence: CDR1 SGHDT, CDR2 YYEEEE. CDR3 protein: CASSIRQPQETQYF. In DNA form, the CDR3 reads TGTGCCAGCAGCATCCGACAGCCCCAAGAGACCCAGTACTTC.

This clonotype came up many times. The chain combines TRBV5-5 with TRBJ1-1; tentative D call: TRBD1 (5 bases). The CDR3 has 14 residues. Germline V gene sequence: CDR1 SGHKS, CDR2 YYEKEE (reference sequence). V was shortened by 2 bases and J by 1 base, with 9 bases between the two germline ends. The CDR3 protein is CASSLRQWNTEAFF. CDR3 sequence (DNA): TGTGCCAGCAGCTTACGACAGTGGAACACTGAAGCTTTCTTT.

This clonotype was recorded at least ten times. The chain joins TRBV20-1 to TRBJ2-3; D may be TRBD2 (5 bases). The CDR3 is 14 residues long. V lost 5 bases, J lost 2 bases, and 14 bases lay in between. Germline lookup yields CDR1 DFQATT and CDR2 SNEGSKA (reference sequence). CDR3 protein: CSAFRRGFTDTQYF. CDR3 coding DNA: TGCAGTGCTTTTCGACGGGGTTTCACAGATACGCAGTATTTT.